Presented here are 26 T cell receptor beta chains from one specimen sequenced in a study of regulatory T cells in long-lasting Graves disease. The time point here: persistent/refractory GD, antithyroid drugs over 5 years with positive TRAb. The TCR library was prepared using RNA isolated from PBMCs. Arm-PCR of CDR3 regions and iRepertoire HTBI primers were used to build TCR beta libraries. TCRdb passed the multiplex PCR reads through MiXCR, listing each CDR3 protein once. The table shows about 290,000 distinct CDR3 sequences, with around 23% occurring only once. The material was peripheral blood mononuclear cells (PBMCs), obtained when the disease was refractory, from a patient treated with antithyroid drugs. These receptors all come from a female donor with Graves disease.

V gene TRBV19 combines with J gene TRBJ2-5; D is perhaps TRBD1 (5 bases). CDR1 LNHDA and CDR2 SQIVND come from the germline V gene (reference sequence). The CDR3 is 13 residues long. Deletions cut 1 base from V and 5 bases from J, with 8 bases between. CDR3 loop: CASSIVSGETQYF. CDR3 nucleotides: TGTGCCAGTAGTATAGTCTCAGGGGAGACCCAGTACTTC.

This clonotype appeared a single time. The chain carries TRBV7-2 and TRBJ1-2, with D possibly being TRBD1 (5 bases). The CDR3 spans 14 residues. V lost 5 bases to trimming and J lost 4 bases, with 14 bases between them. CDR1 SGHTA and CDR2 FQGNSA come from the germline V gene. CDR3 coding DNA: TGTGCCAGCAGCCCCCAGGGTATCGGCTATGGCTACACCTTC. Its protein is CASSPQGIGYGYTF.

This clonotype appeared a few times. The V and J genes are TRBV6-2 or TRBV6-3 and TRBJ1-1; no definite D call. CDR1 is MNHEY and CDR2 is SVGEGT in the germline V gene. The V end was cut by 2 bases, the J end by 3 bases, with 7 bases between. The CDR3 sequence is 13 residues long. This CDR3 reads CASSYPWYTEAFF. CDR3 sequence (DNA): TGTGCCAGCAGTTACCCCTGGTACACTGAAGCTTTCTTT.

This clonotype was counted at least ten times. This chain joins TRBV3-1 and TRBJ1-2; maybe TRBD1 (6 bases). Germline V CDR1 and CDR2: LGHDT, YNNKEL (reference sequence). The germline V and J ends were trimmed by 0 bases and 2 bases, with 22 bases remaining between them. This CDR3 comprises 19 residues. The CDR3 DNA is TGTGCCAGCAGCCAAGATCTTAGACCGAACAGGGAGTGGAACTATGGCTACACCTTC. It specifies CASSQDLRPNREWNYGYTF.

V is TRBV7-2 and J is TRBJ1-1; 9 bases agree with TRBD1. This CDR3 region has 15 residues. V dropped 2 bases and J dropped 5; count of bases not matched to a gene: 6. Germline loops: CDR1 SGHTA, CDR2 FQGNSA. CDR3: CASSLSGTGWTEAFF. The CDR3 nucleotides read TGTGCCAGCAGCTTATCTGGGACAGGGTGGACTGAAGCTTTCTTT.

V gene TRBV28 combines with J gene TRBJ1-4; a possible D gene is TRBD1 (6 bases). Germline CDR1 and CDR2: MDHEN and SYDVKM. This CDR3 contains 14 residues. The V end lost 6 bases, the J end lost 0 bases, and 8 bases lay between the germline ends. The CDR3 sequence: CASRSGATNEKLFF. DNA for the CDR3: TGTGCCAGCAGATCAGGGGCAACTAATGAAAAACTGTTTTTT.

This clonotype has just a few counts. The chain is built from TRBV7-9 and TRBJ1-4; 10 nucleotides match TRBD1. The CDR3 loop spans 16 amino acids. Per germline, CDR1 SEHNR and CDR2 FQNEAQ (reference sequence). The trim removed 5 bases at V and 7 bases at J, leaving 10 bases unmatched. The CDR3, as DNA: TGTGCCAGCAGCCCAACCTCGGGACAGGGGTCTGAAAAACTGTTTTTT. This translates into CASSPTSGQGSEKLFF.

The chain is built from TRBV28 and TRBJ2-2; D call uncertain. The CDR3 has 14 residues. V was trimmed by 7 bases and J by 4 bases, leaving 13 bases between them. The germline CDR1 and CDR2 sequences are MDHEN and SYDVKM. The CDR3: CASKRNLVTGELFF. In DNA form, the CDR3 reads TGTGCCAGCAAACGCAATTTGGTCACCGGGGAGCTGTTTTTT.

This clonotype was detected many times. The CDR3 here is CATGTGNQPQHF. In DNA form, the CDR3 reads TGTGCCACAGGGACGGGGAATCAGCCCCAGCATTTT. The J gene is TRBJ1-5, the V gene TRBV2; D perhaps matches TRBD1 (5 bases). Trimming cost V 10 bases and J 4 bases, with 11 bases left between them. Germline-derived CDR1 and CDR2 are SNHLY and FYNNEI. CDR3 size: 12 residues.

This clonotype has a count of ten or more. This sequence joins TRBV7-8 and TRBJ1-4; the D gene is possibly TRBD1 (5 bases). The CDR3 has 14 amino acids. The V gene lost 5 bases and the J gene lost 8 bases, with 15 bases spanning the gap. Germline CDR1 and CDR2: SGHVS and FQNEAQ. The CDR3 loop is CASSQAGTREKLFF. CDR3 nucleotide sequence: TGTGCCAGCAGCCAAGCAGGGACTAGGGAAAAACTGTTTTTT.

The V call is TRBV9, the J call TRBJ2-5; 10 bases are shared with TRBD2. Germline V gene data show CDR1 as SGDLS and CDR2 as YYNGEE. V shed 0 bases and J 1 base; nucleotides not matched to a gene: 3. The CDR3 contains 16 residues. The CDR3 reads CASSVGLAGSQETQYF. In DNA, the CDR3 is TGTGCCAGCAGCGTAGGACTAGCGGGTTCCCAAGAGACCCAGTACTTC.

The V call is TRBV10-2, the J call TRBJ2-7; D is perhaps TRBD1 (6 bases). V lost 5 bases and J lost 3, with 23 bases in between. Germline V gene sequence: CDR1 WSHSY, CDR2 SAAADI. CDR3 size: 17 residues. CDR3 sequence (DNA): TGCGCCAGCAGTCCACAGGGACGAGCGGAAATGCGCTACGAGCAGTACTTC. This gives the protein CASSPQGRAEMRYEQYF.

The sample holds a few counts of this clonotype. The chain recombines TRBV18 with TRBJ2-7, with D tentatively TRBD1 (6 bases). The V gene's germline CDR1 is KGHSH and CDR2 LQKENI. This CDR3 spans 14 amino acids. V was shortened by 3 bases and J by 0 bases, with 9 bases between the two germline ends. CDR3 sequence (DNA): TGTGCCAGCTCACCTCAGGGGCGCTCCTACGAGCAGTACTTC. This translates into CASSPQGRSYEQYF. Filled out from reference TRBV18 and TRBJ2-7, the complete variable domain reads NAGVMQNPRHLVRRRGQEARLRCSPMKGHSHVYWYRQLPEEGLKFMVYLQKENIIDESGMPKERFSAEFPKEGPSILRIQQVVRGDSAAYFCASSPQGRSYEQYFGPGTRLTVT.

This clonotype was found a few times. The chain has TRBV7-8 and TRBJ2-2; TRBD1 matches at 8 bases. Looked up from germline, CDR1 is SGHVS and CDR2 is FQNEAQ. J lost 4 bases, V lost 1 base, and 5 bases had no gene match. The CDR3 extends over 16 amino acids. This CDR3 reads CASSLVTRGPTGELFF. CDR3 bases: TGTGCCAGCAGCTTAGTAACCAGGGGGCCCACCGGGGAGCTGTTTTTT.

This clonotype was detected many times. The chain links TRBV20-1 to TRBJ1-1, with a weak D call TRBD1 (6 bases). This CDR3 has 13 residues. Germline lookup yields CDR1 DFQATT and CDR2 SNEGSKA (reference sequence). The V and J ends lost 6 bases and 0 bases respectively, with 11 bases between them. The CDR3 is CSATGMMNTEAFF. The CDR3 nucleotides are TGCAGTGCCACAGGGATGATGAACACTGAAGCTTTCTTT.

The J gene is TRBJ2-7, the V gene TRBV4-1; D not resolved. Germline CDR1 MGHRA, CDR2 YSYEKL. CDR3 length: 15 residues. Trimming took off 3 bases at V and 1 base at J, with 13 bases between the two ends. CDR3 sequence (DNA): TGCGCCAGCAGCCAGTTGTGGTCTGCGTCCTACGAGCAGTACTTC. Residues: CASSQLWSASYEQYF.

On this clonotype: A clone one base away is much larger, so this may be a read error. This chain uses TRBV7-2 with TRBJ2-7, with TRBD1 as a possible D gene (5 bases). Germline V gives CDR1 SGHTA, CDR2 FQGNSA. This CDR3 spans 16 amino acids. In DNA form, the CDR3 reads TGTGCCAGCGGCTTAGTGGATAGGACCACAAGGGGTGAGCAGTACTTC. This sequence encodes CASGLVDRTTRGEQYF.

This clonotype was observed at least ten times. The junction and the germline gene differ at one end; a read error may be behind it. The rearrangement links TRBV12-3 or TRBV12-4 to TRBJ2-7, with D maybe TRBD1 (5 bases). CDR3 length: 13 amino acids. CDR3 sequence (DNA): TGTGCCAGCAGTCCGCAGGGTGCCTACGAGCGGTACTTC. Amino acid sequence: CASSPQGAYERYF.

This clonotype was observed a handful of times. The chain has TRBV10-3 and TRBJ2-2; D call uncertain. Germline lookup yields CDR1 ENHRY and CDR2 SYGVKD. The CDR3 is 15 amino acids. V was clipped by 0 bases and J by 0 bases, with 5 bases between them. The CDR3 DNA reads TGTGCCATCAGTGAGTCGATTGCGAACACCGGGGAGCTGTTTTTT. As protein: CAISESIANTGELFF.

The V and J genes are TRBV27 and TRBJ2-5; possibly TRBD1 or TRBD2 for D (5 bases each). Per the germline V gene, CDR1 is MNHEY and CDR2 is SMNVEV (reference sequence). CDR3 length equals 13 residues. The V gene lost 9 bases and the J gene lost 5 bases, with 16 bases spanning the gap. CDR3 nucleotide sequence: TGTGCCAGTCGGGCAGGGTGGAGGGAGACCCAGTACTTC. Translation: CASRAGWRETQYF.

The chain joins TRBV7-9 to TRBJ2-7; D is unclear. V dropped 5 bases and J dropped 2 bases, with 13 bases sitting between them. Germline loops: CDR1 SEHNR, CDR2 FQNEAQ (reference sequence). The CDR3 sequence is 14 residues long. As DNA, the CDR3 is TGTGCCAGCAGCCAACTAACGGGCCCCTACGAGCAGTACTTC. Its protein is CASSQLTGPYEQYF.

This clonotype was detected a few times. The genes are TRBV28 and TRBJ2-1, with D possibly being TRBD2 (5 bases). The germline V and J ends were trimmed by 3 bases and 6 bases, with 24 bases remaining between them. The CDR3 length is 18 residues. Germline V gene lookup returns CDR1 MDHEN and CDR2 SYDVKM. CDR3 sequence reads: CASSFPPTRVRGINEQFF. The CDR3 bases are TGTGCCAGCAGTTTTCCTCCCACAAGGGTCCGAGGGATCAATGAGCAGTTCTTC.

This clonotype occurred many times. The V call is TRBV2, the J call TRBJ2-5; TRBD2 might be the D (7 bases). The V and J ends lost 3 bases and 2 bases respectively, with 16 bases between them. The CDR3 sequence is 16 residues long. CDR1 and CDR2 (germline): SNHLY, FYNNEI. The DNA for the CDR3 is TGTGCCAGCAGTGAGTTCGTGGGAGGGGGGCAAGAGACCCAGTACTTC. Amino acid sequence: CASSEFVGGGQETQYF.

The genes are TRBV27 and TRBJ2-5, with 9 nucleotides matching TRBD2. This CDR3 spans 16 amino acids. The V segment lost 5 bases and the J segment 1 base; nucleotides outside the gene matches: 8. Germline lookup yields CDR1 MNHEY and CDR2 SMNVEV (reference sequence). The CDR3 region has the DNA TGTGCCAGCAGTCCCCTAGCGGGGACACCCCAAGAGACCCAGTACTTC. As protein: CASSPLAGTPQETQYF.

There are many counts of this clonotype. The J gene is TRBJ1-1, the V gene TRBV11-2; weak D call: TRBD1 (5 bases). V lost 5 bases to trimming and J lost 0 bases, with 19 bases between them. The CDR3 totals 17 residues. The germline CDR1 and CDR2 sequences are SGHAT and FQNNGV. The CDR3 is CASSERARGEMNTEAFF. The CDR3 DNA sequence: TGTGCCAGCAGCGAAAGGGCCAGAGGGGAAATGAACACTGAAGCTTTCTTT.

This clonotype was seen only a few times. The chain recombines TRBV20-1 with TRBJ1-5, with D possibly matching TRBD1 (6 bases). This CDR3 is built from 17 residues. Germline values: CDR1 DFQATT, CDR2 SNEGSKA (reference sequence). V was pared by 4 bases and J by 6 bases, with 25 bases between. The chain's CDR3 is CSATVGGLGDLVQPQHF. The CDR3 DNA follows: TGCAGTGCTACCGTCGGGGGGCTAGGTGATCTTGTTCAGCCCCAGCATTTT.